These T cell receptor beta chains were read from a single sample in a study of cytomegalovirus exposure and HLA in healthy donors. Libraries were prepared by immunoSEQ multiplex PCR; TCRdb keeps only in-frame clonotypes and omits some of them. This repertoire includes some 62,000 clones. Sequenced: PBMCs. Receptor source: a young man in good health and CMV-seropositive. CDR3s include the opening cysteine and the closing phenylalanine or tryptophan. A D gene is named only where the DNA matches it firmly.

V gene	J gene	D gene	CDR3 protein	CDR3 DNA
TRBV5-5	TRBJ1-2	NA	CASSLVSTGYGYTF	TGTGCCAGCAGCTTGGTTTCGACAGGCTATGGCTACACCTTC
TRBV15	TRBJ2-7	TRBD2	CATSRASGRSYEQYF	TGTGCCACCAGCAGAGCTAGCGGGAGGTCCTACGAGCAGTACTTC
TRBV30	TRBJ1-2	TRBD1	CAWSFAGQGNYGYTF	TGTGCCTGGAGTTTCGCGGGACAGGGTAACTATGGCTACACCTTC
TRBV5-4	TRBJ2-7	NA	CASSFQETGGAKEQYF	TGTGCCAGCAGCTTTCAGGAGACAGGAGGTGCTAAAGAGCAGTACTTC
TRBV25-1	TRBJ2-1	TRBD1	CASSRQGVVDEQFF	TGTGCCAGCTCAAGACAGGGGGTTGTGGATGAGCAGTTCTTC
TRBV4-1	TRBJ2-7	NA	CASSQGQGTYEQYF	TGCGCCAGCAGCCAGGGTCAGGGAACCTACGAGCAGTACTTC
TRBV5-1	TRBJ1-1	NA	CASSVNRAVGEAFF	TGCGCCAGCAGCGTCAACAGGGCTGTGGGTGAAGCTTTCTTT
TRBV30	TRBJ1-1	NA	CAWSRGTLNTEAFF	TGTGCCTGGAGCCGAGGGACATTGAACACTGAAGCTTTCTTT
TRBV5-4	TRBJ1-1	NA	CASSFRGLVDTEAFF	TGTGCCAGCAGCTTCAGGGGTCTTGTGGACACTGAAGCTTTCTTT
TRBV6-5	TRBJ1-2	NA	CASRKQGGYTF	TGTGCCAGCAGAAAACAGGGCGGCTACACCTTC
TRBV5-1	TRBJ2-7	TRBD2	CASSLDGGVPYEQYF	TGCGCCAGCAGCTTGGACGGGGGGGTGCCCTACGAGCAGTACTTC
TRBV5-6	TRBJ1-5	NA	CASSSLGEDQPQHF	TGTGCCAGCAGCTCACTGGGTGAGGATCAGCCCCAGCATTTT
TRBV4-1	TRBJ2-7	NA	CASSQDGTYSYEQYF	TGCGCCAGCAGCCAAGATGGGACTTACTCCTACGAGCAGTACTTC
TRBV19	TRBJ2-2	TRBD1	CASSIGTGLHGELFF	TGTGCCAGTAGTATCGGGACAGGTTTGCACGGGGAGCTGTTTTTT
TRBV5-1	TRBJ2-5	NA	CASSFLVQETQYF	TGCGCCAGCAGCTTTCTCGTACAAGAGACCCAGTACTTC